The TCR beta chain under discussion was sequenced for a study of cytotoxic CD8 clonotypes in ibrutinib-treated CLL. Findings and caveats of the study: Higher circulating CD8+ T-cell counts strongly accompanied higher baseline clonality, above age-matched healthy donors. Different sampling times were used for sustained-remission and progressing patients.

Assay: immunoSEQ multiplex PCR; the TCRdb copy retains only in-frame clones and omits some. The sample consists of fewer than 400,000 clones, roughly two thirds of them appearing once. Comment on this clone: Its antigen is unknown.

This sequence originates from a human donor with chronic lymphocytic leukemia. The sample was PBMCs, taken after 36 months of ibrutinib treatment.

The CDR3, as DNA: TGTGCCAGCAGCCCCTCCGGGACCTTTTACAATGAGCAGTTCTTC. It encodes CASSPSGTFYNEQFF. The V call is TRBV5-4, the J call TRBJ2-1, with D possibly called TRBD1 or TRBD2 (5 bases each). This CDR3 is built from 15 residues. The ends were cut back, 4 bases at V and 4 bases at J, with 15 bases in the middle. Germline V CDR1 and CDR2: SGHNT, YYREEE (reference sequence).